This TCR beta chain was identified in a study of PD-1 blockade in mismatch repair-deficient tumors. Across the study: All were previously treated, progressing patients with some twelve mismatch repair-deficient cancer types.

Every patient had mismatch repair deficiency by PCR or immunohistochemistry. A few pembrolizumab responders had their TCRs sequenced. Germline CDR1 is MNHEY and CDR2 is SMNVEV (reference sequence). V lost 7 bases, J lost 8 bases, and 4 bases stayed unmatched. The CDR3 runs 14 residues. This clone was seen a handful of times. Its specificity is not known. Study-wide findings and caveats: Rapid post-treatment expansion, then contraction, generally preceding radiologic response, marked tumor-resident clones.

Generated by immunoSEQ multiplex PCR, the TCRdb table keeps only in-frame clones and is missing some. The sample has around 38,000 clones; 70% to 80% are singletons. This chain uses TRBV27 with TRBJ2-1; 14 bases fit TRBD2. This specimen consisted of peripheral blood, obtained 4 weeks after starting pembrolizumab. This TCR derives from an adult with mismatch repair-deficient cancer. Here the CDR3 DNA reads TGTGCCAGCACGGGACTAGCGGGAGTACATGAGCAGTTCTTC. Translated: CASTGLAGVHEQFF.